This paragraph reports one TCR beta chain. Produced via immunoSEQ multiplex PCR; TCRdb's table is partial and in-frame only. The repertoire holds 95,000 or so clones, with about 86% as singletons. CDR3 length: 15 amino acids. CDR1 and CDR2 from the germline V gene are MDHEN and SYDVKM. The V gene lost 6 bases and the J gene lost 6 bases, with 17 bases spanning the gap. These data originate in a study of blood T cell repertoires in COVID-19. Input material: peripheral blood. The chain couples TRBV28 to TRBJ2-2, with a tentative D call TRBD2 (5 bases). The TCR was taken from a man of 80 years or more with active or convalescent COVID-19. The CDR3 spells CASSPLAGGAGELFF. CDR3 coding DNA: TGTGCCAGCAGCCCCCTGGCGGGTGGCGCCGGGGAGCTGTTTTTT.